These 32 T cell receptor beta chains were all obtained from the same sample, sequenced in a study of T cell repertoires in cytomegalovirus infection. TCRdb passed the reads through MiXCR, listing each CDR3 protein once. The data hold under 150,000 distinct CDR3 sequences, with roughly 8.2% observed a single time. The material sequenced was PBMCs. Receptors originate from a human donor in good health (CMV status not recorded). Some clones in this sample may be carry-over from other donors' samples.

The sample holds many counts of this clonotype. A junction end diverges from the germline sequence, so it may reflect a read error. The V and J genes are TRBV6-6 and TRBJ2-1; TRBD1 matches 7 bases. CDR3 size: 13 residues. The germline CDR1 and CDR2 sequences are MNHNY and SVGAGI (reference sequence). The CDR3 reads CASSRDSYNEQFF. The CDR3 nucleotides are TGCGCCAGCAGCCGGGACAGCTACAATGAGCAGTTCTTC.

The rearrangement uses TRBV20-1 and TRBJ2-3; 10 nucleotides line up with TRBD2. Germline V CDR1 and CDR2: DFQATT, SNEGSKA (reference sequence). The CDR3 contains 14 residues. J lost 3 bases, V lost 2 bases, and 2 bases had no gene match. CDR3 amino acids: CSARSSGGTDTQYF. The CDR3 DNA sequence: TGCAGTGCTAGAAGTAGCGGGGGGACAGATACGCAGTATTTT.

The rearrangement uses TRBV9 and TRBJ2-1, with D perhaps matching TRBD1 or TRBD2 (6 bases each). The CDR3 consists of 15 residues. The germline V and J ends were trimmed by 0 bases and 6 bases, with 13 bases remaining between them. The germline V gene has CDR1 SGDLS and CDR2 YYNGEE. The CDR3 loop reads CASSVVVGGGNEQFF. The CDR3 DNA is TGTGCCAGCAGCGTAGTAGTAGGGGGAGGCAATGAGCAGTTCTTC.

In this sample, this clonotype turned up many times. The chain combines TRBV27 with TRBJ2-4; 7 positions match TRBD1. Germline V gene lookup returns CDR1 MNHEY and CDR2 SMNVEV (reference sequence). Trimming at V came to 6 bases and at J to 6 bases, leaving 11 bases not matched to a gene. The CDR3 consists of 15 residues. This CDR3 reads CASSGQAVSTNIQYF. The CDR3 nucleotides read TGTGCCAGCAGCGGACAGGCCGTATCAACAAACATTCAGTACTTC.

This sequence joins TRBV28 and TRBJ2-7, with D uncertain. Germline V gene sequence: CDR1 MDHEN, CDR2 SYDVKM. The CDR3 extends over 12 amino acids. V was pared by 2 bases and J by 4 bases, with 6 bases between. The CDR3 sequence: CASSLSFYEQYF. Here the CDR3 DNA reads TGTGCCAGCAGTTTAAGTTTTTACGAGCAGTACTTC.

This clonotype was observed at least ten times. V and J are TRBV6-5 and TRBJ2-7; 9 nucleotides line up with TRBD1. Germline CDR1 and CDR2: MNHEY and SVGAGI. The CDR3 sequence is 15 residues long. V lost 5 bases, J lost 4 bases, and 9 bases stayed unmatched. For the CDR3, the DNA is TGTGCCAGCAGTAACACCGGACAGGGGTGGTACGAGCAGTACTTC. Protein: CASSNTGQGWYEQYF.

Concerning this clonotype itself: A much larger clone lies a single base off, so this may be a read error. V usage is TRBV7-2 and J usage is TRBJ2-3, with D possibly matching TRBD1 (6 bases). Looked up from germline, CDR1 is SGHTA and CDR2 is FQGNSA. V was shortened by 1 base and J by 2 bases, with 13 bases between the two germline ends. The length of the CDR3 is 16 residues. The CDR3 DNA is TGTGCCAGCAGCTTAGATATAGGGGGTACCACAGATACGCAGTATTTT. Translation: CASSLDIGGTTDTQYF.

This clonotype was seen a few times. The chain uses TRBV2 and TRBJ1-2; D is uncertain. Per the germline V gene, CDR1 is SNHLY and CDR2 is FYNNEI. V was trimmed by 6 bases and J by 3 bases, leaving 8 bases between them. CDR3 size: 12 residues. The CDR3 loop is CASRGTYYGYTF. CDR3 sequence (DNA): TGTGCCAGCAGGGGCACCTACTATGGCTACACCTTC.

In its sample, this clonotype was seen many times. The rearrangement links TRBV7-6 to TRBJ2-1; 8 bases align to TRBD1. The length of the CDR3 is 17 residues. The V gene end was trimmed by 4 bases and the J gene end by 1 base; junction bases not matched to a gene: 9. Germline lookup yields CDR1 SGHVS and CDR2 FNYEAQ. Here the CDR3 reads CASSYSGTGLSYNEQFF. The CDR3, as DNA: TGTGCCAGCAGCTACTCCGGGACAGGACTATCCTACAATGAGCAGTTCTTC.

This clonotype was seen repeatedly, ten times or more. CDR3 DNA: TGTGCCAGCAGCGTAGGTTTTAGGGGCTTGACCGGGGAGCTGTTTTTT. Amino acid sequence: CASSVGFRGLTGELFF. This sequence joins TRBV9 and TRBJ2-2, with D possibly being TRBD1 (5 bases). The CDR3 loop spans 16 amino acids. V lost 0 bases and J 5 bases, leaving 14 bases between the germline ends. Germline CDR1 SGDLS, CDR2 YYNGEE.

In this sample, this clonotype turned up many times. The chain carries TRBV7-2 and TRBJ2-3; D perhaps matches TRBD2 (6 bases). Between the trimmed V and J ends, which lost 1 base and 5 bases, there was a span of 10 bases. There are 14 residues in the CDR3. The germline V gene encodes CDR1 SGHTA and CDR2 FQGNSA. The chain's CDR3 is CASSLVAAKDTQYF. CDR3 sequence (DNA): TGTGCCAGCAGCTTAGTAGCGGCGAAAGATACGCAGTATTTT.

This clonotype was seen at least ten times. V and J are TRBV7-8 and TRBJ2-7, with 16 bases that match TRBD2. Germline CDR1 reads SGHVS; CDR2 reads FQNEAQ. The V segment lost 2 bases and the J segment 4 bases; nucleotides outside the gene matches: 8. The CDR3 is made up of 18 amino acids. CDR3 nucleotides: TGTGCCAGCAGCTTACAACCGGGACTAGCGGGGGGGCCGTACGAGCAGTACTTC. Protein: CASSLQPGLAGGPYEQYF.

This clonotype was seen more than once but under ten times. CDR3 in amino acids: CASSHRPPGTGELFF. The CDR3 nucleotides are TGTGCCAGCAGTCACAGGCCCCCGGGGACCGGGGAGCTGTTTTTT. V gene TRBV3-1 combines with J gene TRBJ2-2; D is tentatively TRBD1 or TRBD2 (5 bases each). CDR1 is LGHDT, CDR2 YNNKEL, per germline (reference sequence). V lost 6 bases and J 5 bases, leaving 16 bases between the germline ends. This CDR3 is built from 15 residues. Full variable domain (remainder filled in from reference TRBV3-1 and TRBJ2-2): DTAVSQTPKYLVTQMGNDKSIKCEQNLGHDTMYWYKQDSKKFLKIMFSYNNKELIINETVPNRFSPKSPDKAHLNLHINSLELGDSAVYFCASSHRPPGTGELFFGEGSRLTVL.

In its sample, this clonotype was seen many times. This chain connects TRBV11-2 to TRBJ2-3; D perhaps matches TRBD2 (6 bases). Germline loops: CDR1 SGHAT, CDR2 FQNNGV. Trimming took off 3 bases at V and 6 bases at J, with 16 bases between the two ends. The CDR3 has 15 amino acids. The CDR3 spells CASSFDSGTRDTQYF. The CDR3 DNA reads TGTGCCAGCAGCTTTGATAGCGGTACCCGGGATACGCAGTATTTT.

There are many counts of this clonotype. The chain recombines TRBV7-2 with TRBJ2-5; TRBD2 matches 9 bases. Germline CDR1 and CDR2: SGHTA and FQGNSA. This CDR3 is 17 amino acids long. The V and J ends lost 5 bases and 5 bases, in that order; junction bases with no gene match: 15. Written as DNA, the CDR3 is TGTGCCAGCAGCGCAAATACTGGGGCGGGAGGGCCGGAGACCCAGTACTTC. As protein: CASSANTGAGGPETQYF.

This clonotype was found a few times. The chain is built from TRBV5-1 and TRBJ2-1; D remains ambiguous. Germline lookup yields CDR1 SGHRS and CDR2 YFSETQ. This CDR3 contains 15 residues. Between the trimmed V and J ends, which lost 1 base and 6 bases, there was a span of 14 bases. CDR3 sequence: CASSLQTISRNEQFF. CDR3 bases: TGCGCCAGCAGCTTGCAAACTATCTCTCGCAATGAGCAGTTCTTC.

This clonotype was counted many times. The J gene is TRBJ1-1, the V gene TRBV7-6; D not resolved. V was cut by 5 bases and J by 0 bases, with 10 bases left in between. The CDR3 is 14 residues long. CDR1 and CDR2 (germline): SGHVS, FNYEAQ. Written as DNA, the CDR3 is TGTGCCAGCAGCCCCGGACGGATGAACACTGAAGCTTTCTTT. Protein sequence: CASSPGRMNTEAFF.

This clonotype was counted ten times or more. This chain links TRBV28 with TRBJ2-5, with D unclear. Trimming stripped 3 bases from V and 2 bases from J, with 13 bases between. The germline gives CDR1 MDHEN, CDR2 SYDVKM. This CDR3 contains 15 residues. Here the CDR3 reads CASSFILEIQETQYF. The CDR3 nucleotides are TGTGCCAGCAGTTTTATTTTAGAGATTCAAGAGACCCAGTACTTC.

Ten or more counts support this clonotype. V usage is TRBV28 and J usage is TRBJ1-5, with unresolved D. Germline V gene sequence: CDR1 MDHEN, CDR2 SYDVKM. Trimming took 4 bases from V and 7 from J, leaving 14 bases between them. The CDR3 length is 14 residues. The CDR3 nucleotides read TGTGCCAGCAGTTCAGTCTTAAAGGGACAGCCCCAGCATTTT. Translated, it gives CASSSVLKGQPQHF.

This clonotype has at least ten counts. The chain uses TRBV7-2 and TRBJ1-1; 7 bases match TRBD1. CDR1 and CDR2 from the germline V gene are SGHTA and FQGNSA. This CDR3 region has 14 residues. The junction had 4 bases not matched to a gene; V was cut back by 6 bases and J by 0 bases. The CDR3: CASSFGTVNTEAFF. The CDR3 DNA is TGTGCCAGCAGTTTCGGGACAGTGAACACTGAAGCTTTCTTT.

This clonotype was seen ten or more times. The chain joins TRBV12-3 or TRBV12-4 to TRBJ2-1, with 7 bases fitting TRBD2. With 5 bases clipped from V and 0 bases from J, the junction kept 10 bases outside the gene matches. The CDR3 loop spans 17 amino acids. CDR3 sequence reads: CASSREGSLSSYNEQFF. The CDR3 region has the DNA TGTGCCAGCAGTAGGGAGGGCTCTTTAAGCTCCTACAATGAGCAGTTCTTC.

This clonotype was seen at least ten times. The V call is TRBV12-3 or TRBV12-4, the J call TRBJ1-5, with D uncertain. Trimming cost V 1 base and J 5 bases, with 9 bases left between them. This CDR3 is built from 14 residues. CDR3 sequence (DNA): TGTGCCAGCAGTTTAGGAGGAGCGGATCAGCCCCAGCATTTT. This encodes CASSLGGADQPQHF.

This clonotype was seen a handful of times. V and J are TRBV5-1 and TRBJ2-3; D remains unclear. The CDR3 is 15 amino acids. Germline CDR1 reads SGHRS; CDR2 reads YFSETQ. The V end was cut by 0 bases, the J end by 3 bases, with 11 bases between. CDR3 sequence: CASSLDGRKTDTQYF. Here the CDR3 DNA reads TGCGCCAGCAGCTTGGATGGTAGAAAGACAGATACGCAGTATTTT.

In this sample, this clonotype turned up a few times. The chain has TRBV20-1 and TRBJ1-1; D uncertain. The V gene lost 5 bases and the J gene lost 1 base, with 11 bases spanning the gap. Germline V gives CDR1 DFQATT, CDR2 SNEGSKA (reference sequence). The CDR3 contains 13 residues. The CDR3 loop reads CSAPREGNTEAFF. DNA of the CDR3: TGCAGTGCTCCCCGGGAGGGGAACACTGAAGCTTTCTTT.

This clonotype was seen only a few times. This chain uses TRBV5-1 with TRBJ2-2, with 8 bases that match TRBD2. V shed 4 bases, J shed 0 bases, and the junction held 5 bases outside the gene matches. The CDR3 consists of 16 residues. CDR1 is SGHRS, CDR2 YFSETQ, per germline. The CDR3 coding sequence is TGCGCCAGCAGCCCTTTAGCGGGGTCGAACACCGGGGAGCTGTTTTTT. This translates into CASSPLAGSNTGELFF.

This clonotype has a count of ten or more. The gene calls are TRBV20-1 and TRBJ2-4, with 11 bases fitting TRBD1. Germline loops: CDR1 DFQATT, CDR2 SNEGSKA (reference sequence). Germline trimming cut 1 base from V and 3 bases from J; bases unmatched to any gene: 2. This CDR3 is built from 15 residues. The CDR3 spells CSARVGTGGKNIQYF. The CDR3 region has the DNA TGCAGTGCTAGAGTTGGGACAGGGGGCAAAAACATTCAGTACTTC.

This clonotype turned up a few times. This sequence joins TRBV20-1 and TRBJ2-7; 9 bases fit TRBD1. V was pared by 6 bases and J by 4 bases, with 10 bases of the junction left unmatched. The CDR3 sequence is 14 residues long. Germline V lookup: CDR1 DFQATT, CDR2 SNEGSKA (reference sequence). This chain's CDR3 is CSAIQPTGGYEQYF. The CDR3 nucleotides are TGCAGTGCCATCCAACCGACAGGGGGGTACGAGCAGTACTTC.

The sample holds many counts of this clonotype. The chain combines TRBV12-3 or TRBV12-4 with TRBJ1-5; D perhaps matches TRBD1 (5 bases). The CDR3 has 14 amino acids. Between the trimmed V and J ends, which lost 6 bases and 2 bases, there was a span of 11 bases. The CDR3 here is CASSLLGGNQPQHF. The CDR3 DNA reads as TGTGCCAGCAGCCTGTTAGGGGGCAATCAGCCCCAGCATTTT.

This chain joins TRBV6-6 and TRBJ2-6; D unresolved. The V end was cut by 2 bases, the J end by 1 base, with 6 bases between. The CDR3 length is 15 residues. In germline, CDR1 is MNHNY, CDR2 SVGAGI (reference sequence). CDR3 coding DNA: TGTGCCAGCAGTTACCAAGGATCTGGGGCCAACGTCCTGACTTTC. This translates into CASSYQGSGANVLTF.

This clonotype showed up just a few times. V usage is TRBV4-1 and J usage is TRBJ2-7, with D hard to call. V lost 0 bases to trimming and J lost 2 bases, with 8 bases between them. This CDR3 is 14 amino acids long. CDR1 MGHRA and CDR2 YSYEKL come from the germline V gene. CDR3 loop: CASSQEVTTYEQYF. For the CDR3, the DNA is TGCGCCAGCAGCCAAGAGGTCACGACCTACGAGCAGTACTTC.

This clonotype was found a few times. The CDR3 coding sequence is TGCGCCAGCAGCTTAGCTATACAGGGGAGTGAGCAGTTCTTC. This gives the protein CASSLAIQGSEQFF. V usage is TRBV5-1 and J usage is TRBJ2-1, with 7 bases that match TRBD1. Germline CDR1 and CDR2: SGHRS and YFSETQ. CDR3 length: 14 amino acids. V was pared by 2 bases and J by 9 bases, with 8 bases of the junction left unmatched.

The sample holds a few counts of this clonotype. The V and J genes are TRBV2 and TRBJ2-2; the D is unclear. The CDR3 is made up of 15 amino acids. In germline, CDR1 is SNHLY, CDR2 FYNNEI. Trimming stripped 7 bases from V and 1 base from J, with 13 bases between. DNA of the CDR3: TGTGCCAGCATAAGGGCACTGCAGAACACCGGGGAGCTGTTTTTT. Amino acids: CASIRALQNTGELFF.